This TCR beta chain emerged from a study of neurological immune-mediated disorders. General study points: Phylogenetic grouping assigned the repertoires of 18 of 34 multiple sclerosis patients to a single related-CDR3 cluster, representing a possible signature.

This clonotype has a count of ten or more. No antigen is known for it. The CDR3 has 15 amino acids. The ends lost 7 bases at V and 1 base at J; junction bases unmatched: 10. Synthesis of cDNA was accomplished via 5'RACE employing 10-nucleotide random UMIs. Via MiXCR, TCRdb re-called the 5' RACE reads, giving one row per CDR3 protein. In the table there are some 120,000 distinct CDR3 sequences, roughly 3.2% of which are singletons. The TCR was taken from a woman between 25 and 40 years old with multiple sclerosis. The chain carries TRBV12-3 or TRBV12-4 and TRBJ2-7; 7 bases agree with TRBD2. Sequenced: PBMCs. The CDR3 loop reads CASTLAGDLSYEQYF. The CDR3 coding sequence is TGTGCCAGCACCCTTGCGGGGGACTTATCCTACGAGCAGTACTTC.